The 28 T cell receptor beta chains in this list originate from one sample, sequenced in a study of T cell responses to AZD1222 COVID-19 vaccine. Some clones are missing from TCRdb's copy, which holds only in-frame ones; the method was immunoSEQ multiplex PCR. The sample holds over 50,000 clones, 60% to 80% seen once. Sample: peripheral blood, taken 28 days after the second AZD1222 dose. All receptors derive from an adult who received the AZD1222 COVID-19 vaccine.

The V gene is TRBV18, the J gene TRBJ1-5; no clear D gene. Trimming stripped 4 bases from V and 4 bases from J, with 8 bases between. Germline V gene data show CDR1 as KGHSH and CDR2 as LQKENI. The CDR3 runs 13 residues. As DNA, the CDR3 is TGTGCCAGCTCACAGCAGGTTAATCAGCCCCAGCATTTT. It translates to CASSQQVNQPQHF. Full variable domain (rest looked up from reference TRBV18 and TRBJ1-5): NAGVMQNPRHLVRRRGQEARLRCSPMKGHSHVYWYRQLPEEGLKFMVYLQKENIIDESGMPKERFSAEFPKEGPSILRIQQVVRGDSAAYFCASSQQVNQPQHFGDGTRLSIL.

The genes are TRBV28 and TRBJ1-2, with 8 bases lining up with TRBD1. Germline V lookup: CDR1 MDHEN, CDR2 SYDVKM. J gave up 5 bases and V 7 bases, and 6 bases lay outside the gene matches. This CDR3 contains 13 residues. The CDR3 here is CASNRDRNYGYTF. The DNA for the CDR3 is TGTGCCAGCAACCGGGACAGGAATTATGGCTACACCTTC.

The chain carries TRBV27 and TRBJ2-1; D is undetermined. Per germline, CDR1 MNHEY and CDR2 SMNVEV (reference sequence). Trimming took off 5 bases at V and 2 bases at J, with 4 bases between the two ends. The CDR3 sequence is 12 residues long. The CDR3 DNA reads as TGTGCCAGCAGTGCGGCCTACAATGAGCAGTTCTTC. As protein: CASSAAYNEQFF.

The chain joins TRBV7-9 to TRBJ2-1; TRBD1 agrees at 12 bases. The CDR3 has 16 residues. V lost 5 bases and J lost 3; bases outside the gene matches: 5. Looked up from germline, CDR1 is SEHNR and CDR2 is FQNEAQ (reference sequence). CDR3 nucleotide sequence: TGTGCCAGCAGCCTGGGACAGGGGGCCGGCTACAATGAGCAGTTCTTC. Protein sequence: CASSLGQGAGYNEQFF.

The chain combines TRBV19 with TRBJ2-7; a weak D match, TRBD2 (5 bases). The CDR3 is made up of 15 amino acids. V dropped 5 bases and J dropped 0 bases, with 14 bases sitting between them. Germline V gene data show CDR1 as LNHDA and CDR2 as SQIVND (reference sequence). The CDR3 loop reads CASSRGLLGSYEQYF. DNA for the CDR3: TGTGCCAGTAGTCGAGGACTCCTGGGCTCCTACGAGCAGTACTTC.

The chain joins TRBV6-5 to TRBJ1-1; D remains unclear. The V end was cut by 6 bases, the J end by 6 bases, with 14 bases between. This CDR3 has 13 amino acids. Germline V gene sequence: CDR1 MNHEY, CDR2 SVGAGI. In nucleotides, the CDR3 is TGTGCCAGCAGGGGAGACCGGGTCCCTGAAGCTTTCTTT. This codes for CASRGDRVPEAFF.

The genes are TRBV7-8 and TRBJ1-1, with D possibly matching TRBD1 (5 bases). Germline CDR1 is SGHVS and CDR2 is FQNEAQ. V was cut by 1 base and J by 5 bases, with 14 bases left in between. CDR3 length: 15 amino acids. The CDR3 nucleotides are TGTGCCAGCAGCTTAGAAAGGATCGGGGGTACTGAAGCTTTCTTT. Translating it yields CASSLERIGGTEAFF.

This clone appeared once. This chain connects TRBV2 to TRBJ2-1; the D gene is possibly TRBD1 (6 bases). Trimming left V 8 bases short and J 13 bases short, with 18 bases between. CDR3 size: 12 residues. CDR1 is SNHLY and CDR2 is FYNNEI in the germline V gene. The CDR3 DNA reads TGTGCCAGCCACAGGGAGTCACCGGTTCAGTTCTTC. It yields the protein CASHRESPVQFF.

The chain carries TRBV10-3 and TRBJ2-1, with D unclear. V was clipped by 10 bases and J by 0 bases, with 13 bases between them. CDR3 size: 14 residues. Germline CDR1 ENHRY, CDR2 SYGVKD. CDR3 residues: CATEDGSSYNEQFF. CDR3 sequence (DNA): TGTGCCACGGAAGACGGTTCCTCCTACAATGAGCAGTTCTTC.

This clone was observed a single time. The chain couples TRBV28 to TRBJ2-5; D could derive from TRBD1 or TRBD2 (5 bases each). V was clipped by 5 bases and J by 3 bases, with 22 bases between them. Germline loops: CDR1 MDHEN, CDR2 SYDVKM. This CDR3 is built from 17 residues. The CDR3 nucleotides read TGTGCCAGCAGTCAATCGGGCACCGGGACGAAGGAAGAGACCCAGTACTTC. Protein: CASSQSGTGTKEETQYF.

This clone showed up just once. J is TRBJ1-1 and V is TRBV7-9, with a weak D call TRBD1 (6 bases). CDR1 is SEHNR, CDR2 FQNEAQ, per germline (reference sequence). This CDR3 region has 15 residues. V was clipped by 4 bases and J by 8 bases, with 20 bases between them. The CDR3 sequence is CASSSTGLRAQEAFF. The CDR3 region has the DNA TGTGCCAGCAGCTCAACAGGGTTGAGGGCGCAAGAAGCTTTCTTT.

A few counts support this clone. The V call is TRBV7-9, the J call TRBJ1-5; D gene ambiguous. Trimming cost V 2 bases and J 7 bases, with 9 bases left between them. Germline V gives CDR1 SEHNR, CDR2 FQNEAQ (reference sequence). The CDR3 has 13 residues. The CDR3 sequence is CASSLSGAQPQHF. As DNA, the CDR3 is TGTGCCAGCAGCTTATCGGGAGCGCAGCCCCAGCATTTT.

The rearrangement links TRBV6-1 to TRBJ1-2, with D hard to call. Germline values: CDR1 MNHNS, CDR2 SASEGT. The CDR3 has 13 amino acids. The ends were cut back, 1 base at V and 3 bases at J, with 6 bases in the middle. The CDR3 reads CASSEGSYYGYTF. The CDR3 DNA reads TGTGCCAGCAGTGAAGGCTCTTACTATGGCTACACCTTC.

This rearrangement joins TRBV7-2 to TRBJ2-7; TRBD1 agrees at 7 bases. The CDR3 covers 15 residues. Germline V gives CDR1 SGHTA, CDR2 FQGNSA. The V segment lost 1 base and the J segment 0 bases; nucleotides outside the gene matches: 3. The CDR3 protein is CASSLGGTVSYEQYF. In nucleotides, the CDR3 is TGTGCCAGCAGCTTAGGGGGGACAGTCTCCTACGAGCAGTACTTC.

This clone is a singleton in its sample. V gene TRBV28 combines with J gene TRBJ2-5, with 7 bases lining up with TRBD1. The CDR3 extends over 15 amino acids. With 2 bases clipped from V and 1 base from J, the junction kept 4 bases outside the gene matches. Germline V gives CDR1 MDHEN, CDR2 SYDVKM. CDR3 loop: CASSLRQGIQETQYF. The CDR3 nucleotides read TGTGCCAGCAGTTTACGACAGGGAATCCAAGAGACCCAGTACTTC.

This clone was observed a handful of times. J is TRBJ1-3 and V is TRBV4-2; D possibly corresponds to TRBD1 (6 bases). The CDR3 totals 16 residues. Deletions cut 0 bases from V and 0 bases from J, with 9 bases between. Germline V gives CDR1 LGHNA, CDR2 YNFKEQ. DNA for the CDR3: TGTGCCAGCAGCCAAGAGACAGGTAGCTCTGGAAACACCATATATTTT. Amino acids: CASSQETGSSGNTIYF.

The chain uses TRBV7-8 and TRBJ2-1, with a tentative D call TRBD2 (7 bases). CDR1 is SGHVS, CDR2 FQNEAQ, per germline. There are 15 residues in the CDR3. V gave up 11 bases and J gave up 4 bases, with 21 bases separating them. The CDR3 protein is CASGEGRLSYNEQFF. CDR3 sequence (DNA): TGTGCCTCAGGGGAGGGGAGGCTTTCTTACAATGAGCAGTTCTTC.

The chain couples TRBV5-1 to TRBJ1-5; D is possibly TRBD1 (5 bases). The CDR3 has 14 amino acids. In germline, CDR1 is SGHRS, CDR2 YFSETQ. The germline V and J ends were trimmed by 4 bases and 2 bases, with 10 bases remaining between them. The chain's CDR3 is CASSLGGGNQPQHF. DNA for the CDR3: TGCGCCAGCAGCCTCGGGGGGGGCAATCAGCCCCAGCATTTT.

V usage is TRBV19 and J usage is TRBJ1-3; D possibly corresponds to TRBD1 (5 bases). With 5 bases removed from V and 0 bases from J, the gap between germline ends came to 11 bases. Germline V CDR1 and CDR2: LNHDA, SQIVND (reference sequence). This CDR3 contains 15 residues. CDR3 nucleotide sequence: TGTGCCAGTAGTGTCACAGGCCTCTCTGGAAACACCATATATTTT. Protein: CASSVTGLSGNTIYF.

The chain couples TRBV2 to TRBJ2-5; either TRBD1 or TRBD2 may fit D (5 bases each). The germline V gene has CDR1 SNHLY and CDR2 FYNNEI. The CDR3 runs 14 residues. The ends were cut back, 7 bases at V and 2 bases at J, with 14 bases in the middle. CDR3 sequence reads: CASTGTPRQETQYF. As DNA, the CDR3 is TGTGCCAGCACTGGGACGCCGCGGCAAGAGACCCAGTACTTC.

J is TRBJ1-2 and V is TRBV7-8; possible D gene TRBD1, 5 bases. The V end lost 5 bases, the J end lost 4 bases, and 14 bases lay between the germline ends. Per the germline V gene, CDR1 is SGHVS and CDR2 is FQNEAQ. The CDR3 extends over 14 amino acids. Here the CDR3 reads CASSPPGTGYGYTF. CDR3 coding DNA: TGTGCCAGCAGCCCCCCCGGGACGGGCTATGGCTACACCTTC.

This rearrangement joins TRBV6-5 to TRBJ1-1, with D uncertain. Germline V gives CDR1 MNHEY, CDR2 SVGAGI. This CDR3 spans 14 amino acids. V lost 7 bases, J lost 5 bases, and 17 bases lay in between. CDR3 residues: CASTSMTVRTEAFF. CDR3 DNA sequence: TGTGCCAGCACCTCGATGACGGTTAGAACTGAAGCTTTCTTT.

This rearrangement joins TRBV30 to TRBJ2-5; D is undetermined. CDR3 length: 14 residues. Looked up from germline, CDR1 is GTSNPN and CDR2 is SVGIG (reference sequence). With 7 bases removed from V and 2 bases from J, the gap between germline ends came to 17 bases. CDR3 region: CASSRWPGQETQYF. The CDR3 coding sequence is TGTGCCTCCTCGCGGTGGCCCGGGCAAGAGACCCAGTACTTC.

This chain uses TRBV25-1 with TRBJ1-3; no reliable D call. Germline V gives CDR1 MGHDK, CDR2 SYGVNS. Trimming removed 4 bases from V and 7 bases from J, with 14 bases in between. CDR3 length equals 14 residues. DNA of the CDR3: TGTGCCAGCAGTGGGGCCCCGGAGGCTAACACCATATATTTT. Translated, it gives CASSGAPEANTIYF.

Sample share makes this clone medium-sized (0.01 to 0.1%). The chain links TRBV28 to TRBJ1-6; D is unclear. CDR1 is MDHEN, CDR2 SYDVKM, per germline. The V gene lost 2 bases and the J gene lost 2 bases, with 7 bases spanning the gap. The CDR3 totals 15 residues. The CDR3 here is CASSLGSPYNSPLHF. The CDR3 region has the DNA TGTGCCAGCAGTTTAGGGAGTCCCTATAATTCACCCCTCCACTTT.

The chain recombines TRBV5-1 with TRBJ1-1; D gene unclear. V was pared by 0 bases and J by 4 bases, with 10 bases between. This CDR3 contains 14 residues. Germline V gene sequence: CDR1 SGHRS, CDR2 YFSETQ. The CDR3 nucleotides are TGCGCCAGCAGCTTGGCGAGGGAGGGCACTGAAGCTTTCTTT. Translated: CASSLAREGTEAFF. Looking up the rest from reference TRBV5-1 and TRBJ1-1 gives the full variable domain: KAGVTQTPRYLIKTRGQQVTLSCSPISGHRSVSWYQQTPGQGLQFLFEYFSETQRNKGNFPGRFSGRQFSNSRSEMNVSTLELGDSALYLCASSLAREGTEAFFGQGTRLTVV.

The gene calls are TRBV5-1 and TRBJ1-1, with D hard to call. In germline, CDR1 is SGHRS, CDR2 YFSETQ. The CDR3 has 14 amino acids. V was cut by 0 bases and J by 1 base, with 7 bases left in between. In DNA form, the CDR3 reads TGCGCCAGCAGCTTGGGGCAGGAGAACACTGAAGCTTTCTTT. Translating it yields CASSLGQENTEAFF.

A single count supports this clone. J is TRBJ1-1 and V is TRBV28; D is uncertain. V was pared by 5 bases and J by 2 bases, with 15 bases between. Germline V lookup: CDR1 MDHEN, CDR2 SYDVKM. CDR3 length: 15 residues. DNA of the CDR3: TGTGCCAGCAGTCAAGGTTTAAGGGAAAACACTGAAGCTTTCTTT. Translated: CASSQGLRENTEAFF.